Below, 10 T cell receptor beta chains from the same sample are listed, as sequenced in a study of shared T cell receptors in the human thymus. The repertoire was sequenced with immunoSEQ multiplex PCR; TCRdb's copy has only in-frame clones and lacks some. This table holds 720,000 or so clones, approximately 83% found once. These data also formed part of another study, on human thymus T cells.

Sequenced input: thymocytes. The receptor set was obtained from a girl less than two years old with a congenital heart defect.

V and J are TRBV14 and TRBJ1-3, with unresolved D. The V end lost 7 bases, the J end lost 0 bases, and 10 bases lay between the germline ends. Germline V lookup: CDR1 SGHDN, CDR2 FVKESK. The CDR3 runs to 14 residues. DNA of the CDR3: TGTGCCAGCACCCCAGGAAACTCTGGAAACACCATATATTTT. Its translation: CASTPGNSGNTIYF. Full variable domain (missing parts from reference TRBV14 and TRBJ1-3): EAGVTQFPSHSVIEKGQTVTLRCDPISGHDNLYWYRRVMGKEIKFLLHFVKESKQDESGMPNNRFLAERTGGTYSTLKVQPAELEDSGVYFCASTPGNSGNTIYFGEGSWLTVV.

V gene TRBV4-3 combines with J gene TRBJ2-5; TRBD2 matches at 9 bases. Germline V gene data show CDR1 as LGHNA and CDR2 as YSLEER. J lost 3 bases, V lost 1 base, and 9 bases had no gene match. This CDR3 has 17 residues. This chain's CDR3 is CASSQGGRGGDKETQYF. DNA for the CDR3: TGCGCCAGCAGCCAAGGAGGGCGGGGGGGGGATAAAGAGACCCAGTACTTC.

This clone was seen a handful of times. This sequence joins TRBV20-1 and TRBJ2-3; D gene ambiguous. CDR1 and CDR2 (germline): DFQATT, SNEGSKA (reference sequence). The length of the CDR3 is 9 residues. Trimming shortened V by 1 base and J by 14 bases, and 7 bases separated the two germline ends. CDR3: CSARVSPYF. CDR3 coding DNA: TGCAGTGCTAGAGTCTCCCCGTATTTT.

The chain recombines TRBV5-6 with TRBJ1-1, with 8 bases aligning to TRBD1. The CDR3 spans 14 residues. Germline V CDR1 and CDR2: SGHDT, YYEEEE. Trimming at V came to 4 bases and at J to 5 bases, leaving 7 bases not matched to a gene. The CDR3, as DNA: TGTGCCAGCAGCACCAGGGGGCGCGGGACTGAAGCTTTCTTT. It yields the protein CASSTRGRGTEAFF.

This clone showed up just a few times. The rearrangement uses TRBV7-2 and TRBJ1-2; TRBD1 aligns across 10 bases. Germline V gene data show CDR1 as SGHTA and CDR2 as FQGNSA. V was clipped by 4 bases and J by 3 bases; unmatched bases: 5. The CDR3 spans 15 residues. The CDR3: CASSSRDRGDYGYTF. CDR3 nucleotide sequence: TGTGCCAGCAGCTCCCGGGACAGGGGAGACTATGGCTACACCTTC.

This rearrangement joins TRBV28 to TRBJ1-5; no clear D. Germline CDR1 is MDHEN and CDR2 is SYDVKM. Trimming cost V 3 bases and J 0 bases, with 9 bases left between them. This CDR3 region has 15 residues. This chain's CDR3 is CASSLIQSSNQPQHF. CDR3 nucleotide sequence: TGTGCCAGCAGTTTGATACAGAGTAGCAATCAGCCCCAGCATTTT.

The chain carries TRBV4-2 and TRBJ1-2; D may be TRBD1 (6 bases). CDR1 LGHNA and CDR2 YNFKEQ come from the germline V gene. Between the trimmed V and J ends, which lost 0 bases and 5 bases, there was a span of 25 bases. This CDR3 spans 19 amino acids. The CDR3, as DNA: TGTGCCAGCAGCCAAGATTCGGGGAGACAGGCCGAAGACTTTTATGGCTACACCTTC. The encoded protein is CASSQDSGRQAEDFYGYTF.

This rearrangement joins TRBV19 to TRBJ2-1; TRBD2 aligns across 13 bases. Per germline, CDR1 LNHDA and CDR2 SQIVND (reference sequence). The CDR3 length is 20 residues. The J segment lost 1 base and the V segment lost 1 base, leaving 10 bases of the junction unmatched. CDR3 region: CASSIVQTSGGLPSYNEQFF. CDR3 DNA sequence: TGTGCCAGTAGTATAGTCCAGACTAGCGGGGGGCTTCCATCCTACAATGAGCAGTTCTTC.

J is TRBJ2-3 and V is TRBV5-1; a possible D gene is TRBD1 (5 bases). CDR1 and CDR2 from the germline V gene are SGHRS and YFSETQ. Deletions cut 3 bases from V and 2 bases from J, with 13 bases between. The CDR3 is 15 amino acids. The CDR3 DNA reads TGCGCCAGCAGCTCGGGCCAGGGTAACACAGATACGCAGTATTTT. This encodes CASSSGQGNTDTQYF.

This clone appeared a few times. The CDR3 loop reads CASSFYDYGYTF. The CDR3 nucleotides are TGTGCCAGCAGCTTTTATGACTATGGCTACACCTTC. The chain employs TRBV7-2 and TRBJ1-2; D call uncertain. Germline V gene sequence: CDR1 SGHTA, CDR2 FQGNSA. V was trimmed by 3 bases and J by 3 bases, leaving 5 bases between them. This CDR3 has 12 amino acids.